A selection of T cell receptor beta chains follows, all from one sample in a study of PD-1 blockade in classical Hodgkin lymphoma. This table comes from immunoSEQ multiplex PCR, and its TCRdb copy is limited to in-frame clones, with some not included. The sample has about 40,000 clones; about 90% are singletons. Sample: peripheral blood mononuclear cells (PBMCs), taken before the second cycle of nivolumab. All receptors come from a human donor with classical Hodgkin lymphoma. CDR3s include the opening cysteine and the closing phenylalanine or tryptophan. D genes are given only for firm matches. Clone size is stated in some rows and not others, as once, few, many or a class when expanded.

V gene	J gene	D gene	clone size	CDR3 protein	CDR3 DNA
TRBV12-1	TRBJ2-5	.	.	CASYPSGKETQYF	TGTGCCAGCTATCCTAGCGGGAAAGAGACCCAGTACTTC
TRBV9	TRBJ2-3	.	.	CASSVEAGRIDTQYF	TGTGCCAGCAGCGTAGAGGCGGGTAGGATCGATACGCAGTATTTT
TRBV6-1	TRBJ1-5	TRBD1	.	CASSERTGRVGQPQHF	TGTGCCAGCAGTGAAAGGACAGGGCGAGTGGGTCAGCCCCAGCATTTT
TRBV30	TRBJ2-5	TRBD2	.	CAWSVTSGRGETQYF	TGTGCCTGGAGTGTGACGAGCGGGAGGGGAGAGACCCAGTACTTC
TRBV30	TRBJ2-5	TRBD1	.	CAWSVTGVKTQYF	TGTGCCTGGAGTGTAACAGGGGTAAAGACCCAGTACTTC
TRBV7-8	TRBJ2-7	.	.	CASSPPGGLSYEQYF	TGTGCCAGCAGCCCCCCCGGGGGTCTCTCATACGAGCAGTACTTC
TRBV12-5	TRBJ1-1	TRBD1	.	CASGPGGGALNTEAFF	TGTGCTAGTGGCCCGGGAGGGGGCGCTCTTAACACTGAAGCTTTCTTT
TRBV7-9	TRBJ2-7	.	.	CASSLSKGGGRRLYEQYF	TGTGCCAGCAGCTTATCAAAGGGGGGCGGGAGACGGCTTTACGAGCAGTACTTC
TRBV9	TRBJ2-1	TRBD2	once	CASSVGLVSSGVYNEQFF	TGTGCCAGCAGCGTAGGTCTGGTGAGTAGCGGGGTCTACAATGAGCAGTTCTTC
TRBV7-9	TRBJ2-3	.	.	CASSLGSTDTQYF	TGTGCCAGCAGCTTAGGAAGCACAGATACGCAGTATTTT
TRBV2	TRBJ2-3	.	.	CASSARHFASTDTQYF	TGTGCCAGCAGCGCACGACACTTCGCTAGCACAGATACGCAGTATTTT
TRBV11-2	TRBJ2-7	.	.	CASSRQVSNSYEQYF	TGTGCCAGCAGTCGTCAGGTATCGAACTCCTACGAGCAGTACTTC
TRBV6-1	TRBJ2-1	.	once	CASSGQILLNNEQFF	TGTGCCAGCAGTGGTCAAATACTACTAAACAATGAGCAGTTCTTC
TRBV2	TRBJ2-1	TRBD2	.	CASIIEREDYNEQFF	TGTGCCAGCATTATAGAGCGGGAGGACTACAATGAGCAGTTCTTC
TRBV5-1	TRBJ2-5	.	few	CASRNSGRGETQYF	TGCGCCAGCCGTAATAGCGGCCGCGGAGAGACCCAGTACTTC
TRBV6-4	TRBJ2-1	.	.	CASSDSKGGQNLVF	TGTGCCAGCAGTGACTCGAAAGGCGGACAGAACTTGGTCTTC
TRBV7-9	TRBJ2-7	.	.	CASSLVGLSYEQYF	TGTGCCAGCAGCCTAGTGGGACTCTCCTACGAGCAGTACTTC
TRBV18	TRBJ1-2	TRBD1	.	CASSQDRGQVDSGYTF	TGTGCCAGCTCACAAGACAGGGGGCAGGTTGATTCTGGCTACACCTTC
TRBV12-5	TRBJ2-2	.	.	CASGLVLGATIAGELFF	TGTGCTAGTGGTTTGGTACTTGGGGCTACAATCGCCGGGGAGCTGTTTTTT
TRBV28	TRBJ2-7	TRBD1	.	CASSLRDRYEQYF	TGTGCCAGCAGTCTCCGGGACAGATACGAGCAGTACTTC
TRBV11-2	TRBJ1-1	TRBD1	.	CASSFGRGGVWNTEAFF	TGTGCCAGCAGCTTTGGCAGGGGGGGTGTGTGGAACACTGAAGCTTTCTTT
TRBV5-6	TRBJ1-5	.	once	CASSLAGRGSQPQHF	TGTGCCAGCAGCTTGGCAGGGAGGGGTAGTCAGCCCCAGCATTTT
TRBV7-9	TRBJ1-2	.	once	CASSLEIWAYGYTF	TGTGCCAGCAGCTTGGAGATCTGGGCCTATGGCTACACCTTC
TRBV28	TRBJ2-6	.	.	CASYDSGTNVLTF	TGTGCCAGCTACGACTCGGGGACCAACGTCCTGACTTTC
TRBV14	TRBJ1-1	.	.	CASGVNTEAFF	TGTGCCAGCGGGGTGAACACTGAAGCTTTCTTT
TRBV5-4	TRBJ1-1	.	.	CASRERAENTEAFF	TGTGCCAGCAGGGAAAGGGCCGAGAACACTGAAGCTTTCTTT
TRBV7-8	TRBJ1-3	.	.	CASSPWVGSGNTIYF	TGTGCCAGCAGTCCCTGGGTGGGCTCTGGAAACACCATATATTTT
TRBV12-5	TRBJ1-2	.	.	CASGLYTRTERGYTF	TGTGCTAGTGGCCTTTATACTCGGACAGAACGTGGCTACACCTTC
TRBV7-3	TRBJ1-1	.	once	CASSSQGNTEAFF	TGTGCCAGCAGCTCACAGGGGAACACTGAAGCTTTCTTT
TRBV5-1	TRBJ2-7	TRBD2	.	CASSLLGRGYEQYF	TGCGCCAGCAGCTTGTTGGGGAGGGGATACGAGCAGTACTTC
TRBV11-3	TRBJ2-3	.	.	CASSLEFSGTTDTQYF	TGTGCCAGCAGCTTAGAATTTAGCGGAACCACAGATACGCAGTATTTT
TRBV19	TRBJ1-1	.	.	CASSIGGMGTEAFF	TGTGCCAGTAGTATCGGGGGGATGGGCACTGAAGCTTTCTTT
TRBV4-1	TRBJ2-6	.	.	CASSQGDLAPRANVLTF	TGCGCCAGCAGCCAAGGGGATTTAGCTCCGAGGGCCAACGTCCTGACTTTC
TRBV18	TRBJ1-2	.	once	CASSPQDGYGYTF	TGTGCCAGCTCACCACAGGACGGGTATGGCTACACCTTC
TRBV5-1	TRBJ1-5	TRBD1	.	CASSWGDRDYGPQHF	TGCGCCAGCAGCTGGGGGGACAGGGACTATGGGCCCCAGCATTTT
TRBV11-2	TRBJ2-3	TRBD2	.	CASSLASGWDTQYF	TGTGCCAGCAGCTTAGCTAGCGGGTGGGATACGCAGTATTTT
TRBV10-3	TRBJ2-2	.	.	CAISEQGTGELFF	TGTGCCATCAGTGAACAGGGCACCGGGGAGCTGTTTTTT
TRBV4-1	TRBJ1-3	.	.	CASSQPGSSGNTIYF	TGCGCCAGCAGCCAACCGGGCAGCTCTGGAAACACCATATATTTT
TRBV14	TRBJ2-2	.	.	CASSLGTYYTGELFF	TGTGCCAGCAGCCTCGGGACTTACTACACCGGGGAGCTGTTTTTT
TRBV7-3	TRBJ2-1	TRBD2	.	CASSLASGNYNEQFF	TGTGCCAGCAGCTTAGCTAGCGGGAACTACAATGAGCAGTTCTTC